Following are 29 T cell receptor beta chains from one sample sequenced in a study of blood T cell repertoires in COVID-19. TCRdb's table, derived via immunoSEQ multiplex PCR, lists solely in-frame clones and lacks some. This sample has 200,000 to 300,000 clones, with more than 70% found just once. The sample consisted of peripheral blood. All receptors come from a woman aged 25 to 39 with COVID-19, enrolled during active disease.

This clone was seen ten or more times. CDR3 region: CASSAALTGELFF. The CDR3 nucleotides read TGTGCCAGCAGCGCGGCACTCACCGGGGAGCTGTTTTTT. V usage is TRBV14 and J usage is TRBJ2-2; D is uncertain. Trimming left V 5 bases short and J 4 bases short, with 8 bases between. This CDR3 comprises 13 residues. Germline V gene data show CDR1 as SGHDN and CDR2 as FVKESK.

The chain joins TRBV4-3 to TRBJ1-2; 8 nucleotides line up with TRBD1. Germline CDR1 LGHNA, CDR2 YSLEER. This CDR3 region has 15 residues. V lost 0 bases and J lost 10; bases outside the gene matches: 10. The CDR3 reads CASSQDVGRQGPYTF. The CDR3 DNA is TGCGCCAGCAGCCAAGATGTAGGGAGACAGGGGCCCTACACCTTC.

This clone was seen only a few times. The gene calls are TRBV23-1 and TRBJ2-1; 7 bases match TRBD2. TRBV23-1 is an ORF; its function is uncertain. CDR3 length equals 15 residues. The V segment lost 3 bases and the J segment 2 bases; nucleotides outside the gene matches: 4. DNA for the CDR3: TGCGCCAGCAGTCAGGGGGGAGGGCCCTACAATGAGCAGTTCTTC. Protein sequence: CASSQGGGPYNEQFF.

This clone appeared once. V and J are TRBV27 and TRBJ2-1; 9 nucleotides align to TRBD1. The CDR3 contains 16 residues. Germline CDR1 MNHEY, CDR2 SMNVEV (reference sequence). J was trimmed by 7 bases and V by 2 bases; bases with no gene match: 9. The CDR3 bases are TGTGCCAGCAGTTTACCCGGGACAGGGCGGGTGAATGAGCAGTTCTTC. As protein: CASSLPGTGRVNEQFF.

The chain is built from TRBV5-4 and TRBJ2-2; D unresolved. V lost 0 bases and J 1 base, leaving 4 bases between the germline ends. Germline values: CDR1 SGHNT, CDR2 YYREEE (reference sequence). The CDR3 spans 14 residues. The CDR3: CASSLVGNTGELFF. CDR3 bases: TGTGCCAGCAGCTTGGTCGGGAACACCGGGGAGCTGTTTTTT. The full variable domain, completed using reference TRBV5-4 and TRBJ2-2, is ETGVTQSPTHLIKTRGQQVTLRCSSQSGHNTVSWYQQALGQGPQFIFQYYREEENGRGNFPPRFSGLQFPNYSSELNVNALELDDSALYLCASSLVGNTGELFFGEGSRLTVL.

V and J are TRBV7-9 and TRBJ2-3; D uncertain. The ends were cut back, 4 bases at V and 0 bases at J, with 11 bases in the middle. Germline CDR1 and CDR2: SEHNR and FQNEAQ (reference sequence). This CDR3 has 15 residues. For the CDR3, the DNA is TGTGCCAGCAGCTCGTCCTCTGTTAGCACAGATACGCAGTATTTT. Protein: CASSSSSVSTDTQYF.

The rearrangement uses TRBV5-6 and TRBJ2-7, with TRBD2 identical over 7 bases. The CDR3 covers 14 residues. V shed 3 bases and J 6 bases; nucleotides not matched to a gene: 9. Germline V gene sequence: CDR1 SGHDT, CDR2 YYEEEE. The CDR3 sequence: CASSWGGAGREQYF. The CDR3 coding sequence is TGTGCCAGCAGCTGGGGAGGGGCAGGGCGCGAGCAGTACTTC.

This clone was seen a few times. This chain links TRBV24-1 with TRBJ2-7; the match to TRBD1 covers 10 bases. Trimming cost V 10 bases and J 12 bases; bases outside gene matches: 8. Germline lookup yields CDR1 KGHDR and CDR2 SFDVKD. This CDR3 is 11 amino acids long. CDR3: CATGQGHALYF. CDR3 nucleotides: TGTGCCACGGGACAGGGGCACGCGTTGTACTTC.

The CDR3 loop is CSVGGLEGETQYF. The CDR3 bases are TGCAGCGTTGGTGGACTCGAAGGCGAGACCCAGTACTTC. V and J are TRBV29-1 and TRBJ2-5, with D possibly TRBD2 on 5 matching bases. V dropped 4 bases and J dropped 5 bases, with 14 bases sitting between them. Germline loops: CDR1 SQVTM, CDR2 ANQGSEA. The CDR3 has 13 amino acids.

This sequence joins TRBV30 and TRBJ1-6; maybe TRBD1 (6 bases). Germline V gene sequence: CDR1 GTSNPN, CDR2 SVGIG (reference sequence). V shed 0 bases and J shed 10 bases, with 16 bases lying between them. The CDR3 spans 15 residues. The CDR3 reads CAWSVLQGTESPLHF. In DNA, the CDR3 is TGTGCCTGGAGTGTACTGCAGGGGACGGAGTCACCCCTCCACTTT.

This clone appeared once. This rearrangement joins TRBV9 to TRBJ2-5, with TRBD1 as a possible D gene (6 bases). V lost 0 bases, J lost 4 bases, and 10 bases lay in between. Germline CDR1 and CDR2: SGDLS and YYNGEE. This CDR3 spans 14 amino acids. DNA of the CDR3: TGTGCCAGCAGCGTAGTCGAAGGGGGAGAGACCCAGTACTTC. It translates to CASSVVEGGETQYF.

The rearrangement links TRBV9 to TRBJ2-3; D may be TRBD2 (5 bases). Per the germline V gene, CDR1 is SGDLS and CDR2 is YYNGEE. The CDR3 length is 14 residues. Trimming left V 4 bases short and J 2 bases short, with 11 bases between. For the CDR3, the DNA is TGTGCCAGCAGCTCCCGGACTTCCACAGATACGCAGTATTTT. It codes for CASSSRTSTDTQYF.

The rearrangement links TRBV19 to TRBJ1-1, with 8 positions matching TRBD1. Looked up from germline, CDR1 is LNHDA and CDR2 is SQIVND (reference sequence). J lost 0 bases, V lost 3 bases, and 3 bases had no gene match. The CDR3 spans 15 residues. The chain's CDR3 is CASSIRTGMNTEAFF. CDR3 in DNA: TGTGCCAGTAGTATCCGGACAGGGATGAACACTGAAGCTTTCTTT.

This chain links TRBV5-6 with TRBJ2-5, with TRBD1 matching over 12 bases. Germline V CDR1 and CDR2: SGHDT, YYEEEE. CDR3 length: 15 amino acids. Trimming removed 4 bases from V and 4 bases from J; junction bases left unmatched: 5. This CDR3 is CASSGGQGASETQYF. The CDR3 bases are TGTGCCAGCAGCGGGGGACAGGGGGCCTCAGAGACCCAGTACTTC.

The rearrangement joins TRBV3-1 (or the pseudogene TRBV3-2) to TRBJ1-5, with 7 positions matching TRBD1. The CDR3 has 16 residues. The V segment lost 0 bases and the J segment 5 bases; nucleotides outside the gene matches: 7. Germline values: CDR1 LGHDT, CDR2 YNNKEL (reference sequence). This chain's CDR3 is CASSQDLSGGYQPQHF. The DNA of the CDR3 is TGTGCCAGCAGCCAAGATCTTTCAGGGGGGTATCAGCCCCAGCATTTT.

The J gene is TRBJ2-1, the V gene TRBV27, with 8 bases identical to TRBD2. Germline V gene sequence: CDR1 MNHEY, CDR2 SMNVEV (reference sequence). J gave up 3 bases and V 2 bases, and 6 bases lay outside the gene matches. The CDR3 has 16 residues. The CDR3 nucleotides are TGTGCCAGCAGTTTAAGCTCGGGAGGGTACTACAATGAGCAGTTCTTC. Amino acids: CASSLSSGGYYNEQFF.

The chain recombines TRBV6-5 with TRBJ1-1, with D uncertain. This CDR3 comprises 16 residues. Germline V gives CDR1 MNHEY, CDR2 SVGAGI. V was shortened by 0 bases and J by 3 bases, with 14 bases between the two germline ends. CDR3 DNA: TGTGCCAGCAGTTACTCGTACGGGGAGAAGGACACTGAAGCTTTCTTT. Encoded protein: CASSYSYGEKDTEAFF.

This clone has just a few counts. This chain links TRBV29-1 with TRBJ2-2, with D possibly TRBD1 on 6 matching bases. This CDR3 is built from 14 residues. V lost 6 bases and J lost 4, with 15 bases in between. Germline-derived CDR1 and CDR2 are SQVTM and ANQGSEA. CDR3 DNA sequence: TGCAGCGTGGGAAAGGGGGTCATCACCGGGGAGCTGTTTTTT. The encoded protein is CSVGKGVITGELFF.

The rearrangement links TRBV4-3 to TRBJ2-7; 11 bases are a match to TRBD1. The germline V gene has CDR1 LGHNA and CDR2 YSLEER. Trimming took 1 base from V and 1 from J; bases not matched to a gene: 6. This CDR3 spans 17 amino acids. The CDR3 sequence is CASSQGDRGFASYEQYV. DNA for the CDR3: TGCGCCAGCAGCCAAGGGGACAGGGGGTTCGCTTCCTACGAGCAGTACGTC.

This rearrangement joins TRBV21-1 to TRBJ2-5; the D call of TRBD2 is as the table states it, not checked on the DNA. TRBV21-1 is a recognized pseudogene. CDR3 length equals 12 residues. This CDR3 is CASILTPARKYF. CDR3 nucleotide sequence: TGTGCCAGCATTTTGACTCCTGCAAGAAAGTACTTC.

The chain joins TRBV21-1 to TRBJ2-7; the table's D call TRBD1 went unverified against the DNA. TRBV21-1 has pseudogene status. The CDR3 spans 10 residues. CDR3 sequence reads: CAPGTLEQYV. In DNA form, the CDR3 reads TGTGCCCCGGGGACACTTGAGCAGTACGTC.

The V call is TRBV4-1, the J call TRBJ2-6; D might be TRBD1 (5 bases). Germline lookup yields CDR1 MGHRA and CDR2 YSYEKL. Trimming shortened V by 2 bases and J by 6 bases, and 11 bases separated the two germline ends. This CDR3 region has 15 residues. The CDR3 is CASSQQGGLANVLTF. The CDR3 DNA reads TGCGCCAGCAGCCAACAGGGCGGATTGGCCAACGTCCTGACTTTC.

This clone has only a few counts. The chain has TRBV25-1 and TRBJ2-4, with 7 bases that match TRBD2. Germline-derived CDR1 and CDR2 are MGHDK and SYGVNS. The junction had 2 bases not matched to a gene; V was cut back by 2 bases and J by 7 bases. The CDR3 spans 13 residues. As DNA, the CDR3 is TGTGCCAGCAGTGAACCCGGGAGGAACATTCAGTACTTC. It specifies CASSEPGRNIQYF.

The chain combines TRBV6-2 or TRBV6-3 with TRBJ2-6, with D tentatively TRBD2 (6 bases). CDR1 and CDR2 (germline): MNHEY, SVGEGT. Trimming stripped 2 bases from V and 0 bases from J, with 8 bases between. The CDR3 spans 16 residues. CDR3 sequence reads: CASSYGRGSGANVLTF. CDR3 DNA: TGTGCCAGCAGTTACGGGCGGGGCTCTGGGGCCAACGTCCTGACTTTC.

The chain couples TRBV27 to TRBJ1-6; D not resolved. The CDR3 runs 14 residues. Germline loops: CDR1 MNHEY, CDR2 SMNVEV (reference sequence). V was pared by 0 bases and J by 11 bases, with 11 bases between. The CDR3 nucleotides read TGTGCCAGCAGTTTATCGCCGCCTGGGCCACCCCTCCACTTT. It translates to CASSLSPPGPPLHF.

The chain links TRBV19 to TRBJ1-1; D is unclear. CDR1 LNHDA and CDR2 SQIVND come from the germline V gene (reference sequence). The CDR3 is made up of 14 amino acids. With 1 base removed from V and 0 bases from J, the gap between germline ends came to 6 bases. CDR3 DNA: TGTGCCAGTAGTATAGGTCGTTTGAACACTGAAGCTTTCTTT. Protein: CASSIGRLNTEAFF.

The rearrangement uses TRBV13 and TRBJ2-2, with TRBD2 identical over 7 bases. Unmatched junction bases numbered 1, after V lost 6 bases and J lost 0 bases. The germline V gene encodes CDR1 PRHDT and CDR2 FYEKMQ (reference sequence). The CDR3 is 14 amino acids. The CDR3 is CASRSGTNTGELFF. The CDR3 DNA reads as TGTGCCAGCAGAAGCGGGACGAACACCGGGGAGCTGTTTTTT.

The chain joins TRBV7-2 to TRBJ1-4, with TRBD1 matching 7 bases. Per the germline V gene, CDR1 is SGHTA and CDR2 is FQGNSA. J gave up 4 bases and V 4 bases, and 3 bases lay outside the gene matches. The CDR3 has 14 amino acids. The CDR3 spells CASSSGQLNEKLFF. In DNA form, the CDR3 reads TGTGCCAGCAGCTCGGGACAGCTTAATGAAAAACTGTTTTTT.

Concerning this clone itself: The identical CDR3 is also encoded by other nucleotide sequences in the sample. The gene calls are TRBV27 and TRBJ1-2; 7 positions agree with TRBD1. This CDR3 contains 14 residues. Germline trimming cut 3 bases from V and 2 bases from J; bases unmatched to any gene: 3. Germline CDR1 is MNHEY and CDR2 is SMNVEV (reference sequence). The CDR3 protein is CASSLSGGNYGYTF. CDR3 nucleotide sequence: TGTGCCAGCAGTTTGTCAGGGGGGAACTATGGCTACACCTTC.